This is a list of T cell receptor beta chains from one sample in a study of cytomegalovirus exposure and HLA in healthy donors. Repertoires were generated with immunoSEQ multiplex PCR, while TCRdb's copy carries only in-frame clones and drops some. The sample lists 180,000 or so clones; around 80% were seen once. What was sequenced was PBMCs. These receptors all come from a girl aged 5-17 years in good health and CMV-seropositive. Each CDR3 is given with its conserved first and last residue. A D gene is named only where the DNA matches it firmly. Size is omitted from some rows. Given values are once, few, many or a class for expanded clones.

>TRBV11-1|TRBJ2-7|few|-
TGTGCCAGCAGCCAGGGGCCCAATTACGAGCAGTACTTC
CASSQGPNYEQYF
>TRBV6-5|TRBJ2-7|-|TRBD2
TGTGCCAGCAGTTCAGTAGCGGGAGGGTACGAGCAGTACTTC
CASSSVAGGYEQYF
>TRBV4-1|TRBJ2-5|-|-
TGCGCCAGCAGCCAAAGATTTGAGGGAGCGGGCTTTGAGACCCAGTACTTC
CASSQRFEGAGFETQYF
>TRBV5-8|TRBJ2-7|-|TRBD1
TGTGCCAGCAGGGCCAGGGGGCAGGGCGAGCAGTACTTC
CASRARGQGEQYF
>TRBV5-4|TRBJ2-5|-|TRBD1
TGTGCCAGCAGCGTTGCAGGGGGTGAGACCCAGTACTTC
CASSVAGGETQYF
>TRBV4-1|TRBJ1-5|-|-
TGCGCCAGCAGCCAAGATGGGGCTGGACAGCCCCAGCATTTT
CASSQDGAGQPQHF
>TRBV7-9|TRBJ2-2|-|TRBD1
TGTGCCAGCAACAACCGGGACAGGGACGGCACCGGGGAGCTGTTTTTT
CASNNRDRDGTGELFF
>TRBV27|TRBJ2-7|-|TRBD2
TGTGCCAGTAACCCTGGAGCGGGAGGGCCTCCCTACGAGCAGTACTTC
CASNPGAGGPPYEQYF
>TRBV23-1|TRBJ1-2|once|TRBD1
TGCGCCAGCAGTCTCCCGGGACAGACCTTAATTAGCTATGGCTACACCTTC
CASSLPGQTLISYGYTF
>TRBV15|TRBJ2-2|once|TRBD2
TGTGCCACCAGCAGGGCGGGACTAGCGTCCGGGGAGCTGTTTTTT
CATSRAGLASGELFF
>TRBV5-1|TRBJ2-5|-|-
TGCGCCAGCAGCTTAGGGGGATCCCCAGAGACCCAGTACTTC
CASSLGGSPETQYF
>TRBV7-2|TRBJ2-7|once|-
TGTGCCACAGGGAATCCCACCTACGAGCAGTACTTC
CATGNPTYEQYF
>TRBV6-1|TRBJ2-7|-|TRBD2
TGTGCCAGCAGGTATTTAGCGGGAGAGTCTGCCGAGCAGTACTTC
CASRYLAGESAEQYF
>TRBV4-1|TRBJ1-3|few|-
TGCGCCAGCAGCCAAGTCCGTTACTCTGGAAACACCATATATTTT
CASSQVRYSGNTIYF
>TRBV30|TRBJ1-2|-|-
TGTGCCTGGAGTAGCTCGGGGGATTATGGCTACACCTTC
CAWSSSGDYGYTF
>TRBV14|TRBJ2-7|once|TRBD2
TGTGCCAGCAGCCAAGTTGCGGGAGGTACCCGCTCCTACGAGCAGTACTTC
CASSQVAGGTRSYEQYF
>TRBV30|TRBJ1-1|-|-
TGTGCCTGGAGGGCGGGGGGGGACACTGAAGCTTTCTTT
CAWRAGGDTEAFF
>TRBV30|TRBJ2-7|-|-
TGTGCCTGGAGTTTGGGGGCAGCTTCAACCTACGAGCAGTACTTC
CAWSLGAASTYEQYF
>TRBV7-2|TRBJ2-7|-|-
TGTGCCAGCAGCCGGGACACAAACTCCTACGAGCAGTACTTC
CASSRDTNSYEQYF
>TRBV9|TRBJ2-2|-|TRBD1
TGTGCCAGCAGCGTAGGGACAGGATACACCGGGGAGCTGTTTTTT
CASSVGTGYTGELFF
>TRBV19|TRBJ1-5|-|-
TGTGCCAGTAGTATAGTCGGGACTTCGGAGCCCCAGCATTTT
CASSIVGTSEPQHF
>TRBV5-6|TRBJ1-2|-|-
TGTGCCAGCAGCTTAGTGGACTTAATCGACTATGGCTACACCTTC
CASSLVDLIDYGYTF
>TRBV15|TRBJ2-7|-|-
TGTGCCACCAGCAGGCCGGGATCCTCCTACGAGCAGTACTTC
CATSRPGSSYEQYF
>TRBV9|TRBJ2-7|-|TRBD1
TGTGCCAGCAGTCCGGGACAGCTTTACGAGCAGTACTTC
CASSPGQLYEQYF
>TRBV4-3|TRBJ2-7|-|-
TGCGCCAGCAGCCAGAAGGACCCCCCGGGATACGAGCAGTACTTC
CASSQKDPPGYEQYF
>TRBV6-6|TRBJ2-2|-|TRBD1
TGTGCCAGCAGTTACGGACAGGGGGCCAACACCGGGGAGCTGTTTTTT
CASSYGQGANTGELFF
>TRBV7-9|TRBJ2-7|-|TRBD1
TGTGCCAGCAGCCTACAGACAGGGGTCGAGCAGTACTTC
CASSLQTGVEQYF
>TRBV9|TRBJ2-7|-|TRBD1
TGTGCCAGCAGCGAGGGGGCGGGTAGCCCCTACGAGCAGTACTTC
CASSEGAGSPYEQYF
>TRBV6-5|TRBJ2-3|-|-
TGTGCCAGCAGCTACCTCCAGGCACGCACAGATACGCAGTATTTT
CASSYLQARTDTQYF
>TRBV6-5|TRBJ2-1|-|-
TGTGCCAGCAGTTCGCGACTCCCCCGGCAGTTCTTC
CASSSRLPRQFF
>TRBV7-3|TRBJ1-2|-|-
TGTGCCAGCAGCTCGGACACCTATGGCTACACCTTC
CASSSDTYGYTF
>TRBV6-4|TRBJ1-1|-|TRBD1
TGTGCCAGCAGGACTTTTACAGGGGCTCACACTGAAGCTTTCTTT
CASRTFTGAHTEAFF
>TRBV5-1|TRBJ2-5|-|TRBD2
TGCGCCAGCAGCTTAGCGGGAGGGGGAGAGACCCAGTACTTC
CASSLAGGGETQYF
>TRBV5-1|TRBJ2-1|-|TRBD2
TGCGCCAGCAGCTTGGTATATTGGCGGGAGGGCCCCAATGAGCAGTTCTTC
CASSLVYWREGPNEQFF
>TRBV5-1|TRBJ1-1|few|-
TGCGCCAGCAGCGGAGCTACAGGGATAAGGACTGAAGCTTTCTTT
CASSGATGIRTEAFF
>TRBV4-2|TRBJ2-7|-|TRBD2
TGTGCCAGCAGCCACCCCGAGACTAGCGGGAGGCCTCTCGAGCAGTACTTC
CASSHPETSGRPLEQYF
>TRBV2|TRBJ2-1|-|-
TGTGCCAGCAGCTATAGACTTAGTGAGCAGTTCTTC
CASSYRLSEQFF
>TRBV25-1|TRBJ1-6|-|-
TGTGCCAGCAACCGGGACACCTCCTATAATTCACCCCTCCACTTT
CASNRDTSYNSPLHF
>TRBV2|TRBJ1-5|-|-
TGTGCCCACGGGAATAGCAATCAGCCCCAGCATTTT
CAHGNSNQPQHF
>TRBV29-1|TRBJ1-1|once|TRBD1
TGCAGCGTTGTGGACAGGGGAGGAGGTACTGAAGCTTTCTTT
CSVVDRGGGTEAFF
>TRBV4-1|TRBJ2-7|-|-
TGCGCCAGCAGCCAAGATCTAACCGACGAGCAGTACTTC
CASSQDLTDEQYF
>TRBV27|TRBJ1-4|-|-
TGTGCCAGCAGTTCAGTACCAGATTTTGAAAAACTGTTTTTT
CASSSVPDFEKLFF
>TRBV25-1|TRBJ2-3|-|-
TGTGCCAGCAGTGGGGGAGACGGGTGGGGTCCCCTTTTTTTT
CASSGGDGWGPLFF
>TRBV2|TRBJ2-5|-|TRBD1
TGTGCCAGCGGGGGGACAGGGACGCGGGAGACCCAGTACTTC
CASGGTGTRETQYF
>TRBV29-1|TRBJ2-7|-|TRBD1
TGCAGCCCTCGAGGACAGGGTAGGGCCTACGAGCAGTACTTC
CSPRGQGRAYEQYF
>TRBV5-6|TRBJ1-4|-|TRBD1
TGTGCCAGCAGCTCAAAGACAGGGGGCGTGATTGAAAAACTGTTTTTT
CASSSKTGGVIEKLFF
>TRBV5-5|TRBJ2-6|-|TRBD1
TGTGCCAGCAGTTACCGGGACAGGCACTCTGGGGCCAACGTCCTGACTTTC
CASSYRDRHSGANVLTF
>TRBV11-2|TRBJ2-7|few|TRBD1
TGTGCCAGCAGCCCCAGGACAGGGTCCCCTTACGAGCAGTACTTC
CASSPRTGSPYEQYF
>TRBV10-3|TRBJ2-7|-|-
TGTGCCACAACGTTAACAGGGTACGAGCAGTACTTC
CATTLTGYEQYF
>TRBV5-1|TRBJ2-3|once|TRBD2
TGCGCCAGCAGACGTAGCGGGAGCATCTCAGATACGCAGTATTTT
CASRRSGSISDTQYF
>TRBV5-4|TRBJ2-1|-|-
TGTGCCAGCAGCTTGCGGGGTGAGCAGTTCTTC
CASSLRGEQFF
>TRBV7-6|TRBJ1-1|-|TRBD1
TGTGCCAGCAGCTTAGGCAGGGGGCACACTGAAGCTTTCTTT
CASSLGRGHTEAFF
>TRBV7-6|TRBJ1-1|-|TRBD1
TGTGCCACCGCCGGACAGGGAGGTTCTGAAGCTTTCTTT
CATAGQGGSEAFF
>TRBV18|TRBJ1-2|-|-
TGTGCCAGCTCGGAGGAGGGAAAGCGTGGCTACACCTTC
CASSEEGKRGYTF
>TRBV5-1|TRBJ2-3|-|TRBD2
TGCGCCAGCAGCGCACAACCGGGACTAGCGACAGATACGCAGTATTTT
CASSAQPGLATDTQYF
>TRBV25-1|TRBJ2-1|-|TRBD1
TGTGCCAGCAGTGACCCCGGACAGGGCGACAATGAGCAGTTCTTC
CASSDPGQGDNEQFF
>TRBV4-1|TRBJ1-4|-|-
TGCGCCAGCAGCCTAGGAGCTGCAACTAATGAAAAACTGTTTTTT
CASSLGAATNEKLFF
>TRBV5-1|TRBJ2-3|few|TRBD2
TGCGCCAGCAGCTTGGCTGCGGGAGGGAACACAGATACGCAGTATTTT
CASSLAAGGNTDTQYF